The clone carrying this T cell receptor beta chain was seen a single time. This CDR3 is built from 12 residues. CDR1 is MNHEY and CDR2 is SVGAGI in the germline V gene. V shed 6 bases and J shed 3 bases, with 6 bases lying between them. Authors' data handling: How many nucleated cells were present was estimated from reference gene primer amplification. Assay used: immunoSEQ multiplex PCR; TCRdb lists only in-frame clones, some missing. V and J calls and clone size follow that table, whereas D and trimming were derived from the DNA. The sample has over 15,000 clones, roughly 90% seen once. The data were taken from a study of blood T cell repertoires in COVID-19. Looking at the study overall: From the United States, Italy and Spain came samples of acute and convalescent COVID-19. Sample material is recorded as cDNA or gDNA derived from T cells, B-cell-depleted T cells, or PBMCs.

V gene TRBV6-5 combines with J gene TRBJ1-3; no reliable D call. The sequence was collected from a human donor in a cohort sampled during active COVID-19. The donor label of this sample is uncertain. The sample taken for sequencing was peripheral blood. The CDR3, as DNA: TGTGCCAGCAGAGCTGGTGGAAACACCATATATTTT. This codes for CASRAGGNTIYF.